Reported below is one TCR beta chain. The data stem from a study of blood T cell repertoires in COVID-19. Germline lookup yields CDR1 MNHEY and CDR2 SVGEGT. Germline trimming cut 5 bases from V and 8 bases from J; bases unmatched to any gene: 3. The CDR3 covers 12 residues. In the original analysis: Researchers report that nucleated cell counts were estimated from reference gene primer amplification. Sequencing was performed with immunoSEQ multiplex PCR; in TCRdb, only in-frame clones are kept and a portion is missing. V and J calls and clone size are copied from that table; D and trimming were computed from the DNA. The data show roughly 200,000 clones, more than 70% seen once.

Sequenced sample: peripheral blood. This TCR was sampled from a man aged 18 to 29 with active or convalescent COVID-19. The chain is built from TRBV6-2 or TRBV6-3 and TRBJ1-2; TRBD1 aligns across 9 bases. The CDR3 bases are TGTGCCAGCAGTCGCGGGACAGGGGGCTACACCTTC. Its translation: CASSRGTGGYTF.